Given below is one T cell receptor beta chain in context. This sample was included in a study of blood T cell repertoires in COVID-19. As for the study in general: Material from acute and convalescent COVID-19 was sourced from the United States, Italy and Spain. Sources were T cells, B-cell-depleted T cells, or PBMCs; the material itself was cDNA or gDNA.

The authors' processing: Reference gene primer amplification gave nucleated cell count estimates. TCRdb's copy holds only in-frame clones and misses some; the assay was immunoSEQ multiplex PCR. Clone size and the V and J calls come from that table; the DNA yielded D and trimming. The data show fewer than 200,000 clones, roughly 82% seen once. Per germline, CDR1 MDHEN and CDR2 SYDVKM. The CDR3 length is 15 residues. V lost 2 bases, J lost 4 bases, and 14 bases lay in between. The chain combines TRBV28 with TRBJ2-5; possibly TRBD1 for D (6 bases). The sequenced sample consisted of peripheral blood. This TCR came from a woman in her 70s with acute or convalescent COVID-19. DNA of the CDR3: TGTGCCAGCAGTTTAATCCCCACAGGGAGAGAGACCCAGTACTTC. Amino acid sequence: CASSLIPTGRETQYF.